This T cell receptor (beta chain) comes out of a study of patients and donors after allogeneic stem cell transplantation. This clonotype turned up a few times. TCRdb re-called the RT-PCR reads with MiXCR, one entry per CDR3 protein. The sample holds about 960,000 distinct CDR3 sequences, about 20% seen once. V was trimmed by 2 bases and J by 1 base, leaving 9 bases between them. CDR1 is GTSNPN, CDR2 SVGIG, per germline (reference sequence). CDR3 length equals 14 residues. This receptor was obtained from a human donor who was either an allogeneic HSCT recipient or a stem cell or donor lymphocyte infusion donor (not recorded which). It is not recorded whose cells these are; they may come from a transplant donor. The V call is TRBV30, the J call TRBJ2-1; the D is unclear. Sequencing used blood, either unsorted or a sorted T cell fraction (not recorded which). This CDR3 is CAWSFIRSYNEQFF. CDR3 bases: TGTGCCTGGAGTTTTATTCGATCCTACAATGAGCAGTTCTTC.